Listed here is a single TCR beta chain. This sample was taken from a study of T cell responses to AZD1222 COVID-19 vaccine. V lost 1 base and J 3 bases, leaving 15 bases between the germline ends. CDR1 is LNHDA, CDR2 SQIVND, per germline (reference sequence). This CDR3 contains 16 residues. The method was immunoSEQ multiplex PCR; TCRdb's version includes in-frame clones alone and lacks a portion of them. The table has roughly 140,000 clones, roughly 90% seen once. This chain connects TRBV19 to TRBJ1-2, with D possibly TRBD1 on 6 matching bases. This receptor was taken from an adult who received the AZD1222 COVID-19 vaccine. The sequencing used peripheral blood, collected 28 days after the second AZD1222 dose. The CDR3 reads CASSIGGQGSDYGYTF. The CDR3 DNA reads TGTGCCAGTAGTATAGGAGGTCAGGGGTCGGACTATGGCTACACCTTC. The full variable domain, rest sourced from reference TRBV19 and TRBJ1-2, is DGGITQSPKYLFRKEGQNVTLSCEQNLNHDAMYWYRQDPGQGLRLIYYSQIVNDFQKGDIAEGYSVSREKKESFPLTVTSAQKNPTAFYLCASSIGGQGSDYGYTFGSGTRLTVV.